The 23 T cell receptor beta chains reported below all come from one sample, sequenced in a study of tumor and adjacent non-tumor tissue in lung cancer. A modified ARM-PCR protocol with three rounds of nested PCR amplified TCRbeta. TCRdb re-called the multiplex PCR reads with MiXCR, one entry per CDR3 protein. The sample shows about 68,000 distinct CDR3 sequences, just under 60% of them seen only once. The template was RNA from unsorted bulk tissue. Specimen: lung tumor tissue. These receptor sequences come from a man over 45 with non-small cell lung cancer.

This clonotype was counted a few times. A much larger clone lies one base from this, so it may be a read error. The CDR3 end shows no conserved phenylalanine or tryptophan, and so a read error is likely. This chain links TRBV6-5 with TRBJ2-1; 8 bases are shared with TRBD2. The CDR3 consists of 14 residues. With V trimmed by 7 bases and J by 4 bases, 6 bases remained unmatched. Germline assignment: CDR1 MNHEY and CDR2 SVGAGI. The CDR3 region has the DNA TGTGCCAGCAATACGGGAGGGCTGTACAATGAGCAGTTCCTC. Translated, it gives CASNTGGLYNEQFL.

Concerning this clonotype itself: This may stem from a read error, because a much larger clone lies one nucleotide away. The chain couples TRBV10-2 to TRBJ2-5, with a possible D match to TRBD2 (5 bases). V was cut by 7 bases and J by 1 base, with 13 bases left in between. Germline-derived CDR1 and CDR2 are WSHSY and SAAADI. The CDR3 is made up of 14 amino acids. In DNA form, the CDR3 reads TGCGCCAGCATGAGGGCAAGTCCCCAAGAGACCCAGTACTTC. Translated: CASMRASPQETQYF.

CDR3 region: CASSRGATISYEQYF. The CDR3 coding sequence is TGTGCCAGTAGCCGCGGGGCGACGATATCCTACGAGCAGTACTTC. The chain employs TRBV19 and TRBJ2-7; D perhaps matches TRBD2 (6 bases). V lost 6 bases, J lost 1 base, and 16 bases lay in between. This CDR3 comprises 15 residues. Germline V gene data show CDR1 as LNHDA and CDR2 as SQIVND (reference sequence).

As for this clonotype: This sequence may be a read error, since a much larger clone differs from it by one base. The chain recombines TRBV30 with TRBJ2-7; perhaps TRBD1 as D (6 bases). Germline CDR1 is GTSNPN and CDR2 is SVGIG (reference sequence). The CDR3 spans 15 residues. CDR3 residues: CAWSATGTPPYDQYF. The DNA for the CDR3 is TGTGCCTGGAGTGCTACCGGGACACCCCCCTACGATCAGTACTTC.

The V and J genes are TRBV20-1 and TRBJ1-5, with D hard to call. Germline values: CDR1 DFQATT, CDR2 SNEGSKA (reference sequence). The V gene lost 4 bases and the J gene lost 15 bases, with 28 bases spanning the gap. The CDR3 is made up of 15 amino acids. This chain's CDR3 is CSATPGSTLNQPRHF. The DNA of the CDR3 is TGCAGTGCTACTCCGGGATCAACACTAAATCAGCCTCGGCATTTT.

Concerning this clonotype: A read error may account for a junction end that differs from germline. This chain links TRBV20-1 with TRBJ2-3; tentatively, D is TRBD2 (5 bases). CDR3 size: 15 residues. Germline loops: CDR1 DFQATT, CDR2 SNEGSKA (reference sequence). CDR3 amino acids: CSGRRSGASTDTQYF. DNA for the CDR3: TGCAGTGGTAGACGAAGCGGAGCTAGCACAGATACGCAGTATTTT.

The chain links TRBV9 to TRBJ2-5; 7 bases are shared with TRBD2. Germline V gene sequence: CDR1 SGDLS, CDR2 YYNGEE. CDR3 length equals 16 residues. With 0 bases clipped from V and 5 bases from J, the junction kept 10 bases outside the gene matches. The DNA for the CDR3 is TGTGCCAGCAGCGTAGGTCCTAGTGGGGGGGTCGAGACCCAGTACTTC. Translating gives CASSVGPSGGVETQYF.

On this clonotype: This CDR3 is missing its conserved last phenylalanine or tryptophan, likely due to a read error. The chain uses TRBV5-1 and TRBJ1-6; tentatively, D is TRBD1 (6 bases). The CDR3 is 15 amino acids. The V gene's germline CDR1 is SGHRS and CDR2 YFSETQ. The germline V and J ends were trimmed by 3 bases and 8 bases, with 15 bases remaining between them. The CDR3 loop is CASSSNRAGDSPLHC. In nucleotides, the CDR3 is TGCGCCAGCAGCTCCAACAGGGCTGGGGATTCACCCCTCCACTGT.

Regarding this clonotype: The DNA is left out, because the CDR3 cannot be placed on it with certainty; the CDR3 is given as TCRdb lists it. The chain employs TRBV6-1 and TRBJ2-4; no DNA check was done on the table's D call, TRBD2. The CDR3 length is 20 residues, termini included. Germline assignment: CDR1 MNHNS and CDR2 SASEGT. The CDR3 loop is CASSLVMGGGAFITKNIQYF.

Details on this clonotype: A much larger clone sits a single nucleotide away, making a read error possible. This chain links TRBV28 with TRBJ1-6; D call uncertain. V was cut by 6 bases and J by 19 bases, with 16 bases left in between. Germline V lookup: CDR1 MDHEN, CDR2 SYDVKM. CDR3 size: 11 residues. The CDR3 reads CASSSNMRYHF. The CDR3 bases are TGTGCCAGCAGCTCCAACATGAGATATCACTTT.

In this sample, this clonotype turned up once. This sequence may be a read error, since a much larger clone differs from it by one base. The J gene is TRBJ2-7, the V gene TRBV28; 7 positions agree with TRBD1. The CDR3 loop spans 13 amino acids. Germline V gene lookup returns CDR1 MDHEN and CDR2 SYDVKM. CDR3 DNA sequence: TGTTCCAGCAGCCCGGGGACAGTCTACGAGCAGTACTTC. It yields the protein CSSSPGTVYEQYF.

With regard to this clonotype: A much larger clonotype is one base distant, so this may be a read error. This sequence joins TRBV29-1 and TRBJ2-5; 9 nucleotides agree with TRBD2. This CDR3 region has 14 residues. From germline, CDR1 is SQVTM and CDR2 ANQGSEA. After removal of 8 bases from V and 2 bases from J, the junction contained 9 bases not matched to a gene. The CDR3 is CSIVGSGGQETQYF. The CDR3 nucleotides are TGCAGCATTGTTGGTAGCGGGGGTCAAGAGACCCAGTACTTC.

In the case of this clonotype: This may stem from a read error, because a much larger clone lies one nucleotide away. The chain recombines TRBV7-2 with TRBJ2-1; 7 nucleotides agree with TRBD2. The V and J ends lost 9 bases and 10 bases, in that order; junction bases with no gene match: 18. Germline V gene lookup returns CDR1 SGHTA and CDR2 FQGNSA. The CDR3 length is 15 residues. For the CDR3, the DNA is TGTGCCAGAAGCGAGAGCGGGGTCCCGGGGGTGGAGCAGTTCTTC. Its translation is CARSESGVPGVEQFF.

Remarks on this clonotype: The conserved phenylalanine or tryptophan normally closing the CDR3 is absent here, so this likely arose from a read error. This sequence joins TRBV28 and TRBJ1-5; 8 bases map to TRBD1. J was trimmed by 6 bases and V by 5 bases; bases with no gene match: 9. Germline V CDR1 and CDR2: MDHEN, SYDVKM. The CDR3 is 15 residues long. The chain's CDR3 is CASSRIGQGSQPQHL. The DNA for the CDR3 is TGTGCCAGCAGTCGCATAGGACAGGGCTCTCAGCCCCAGCATCTT.

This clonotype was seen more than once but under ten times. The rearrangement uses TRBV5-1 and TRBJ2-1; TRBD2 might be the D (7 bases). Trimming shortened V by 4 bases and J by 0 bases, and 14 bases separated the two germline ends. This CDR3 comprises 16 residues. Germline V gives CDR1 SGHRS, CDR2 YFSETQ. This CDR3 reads CASSRGGQSSYNEQFF. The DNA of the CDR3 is TGCGCCAGCAGCCGCGGGGGCCAGAGCTCCTACAATGAGCAGTTCTTC.

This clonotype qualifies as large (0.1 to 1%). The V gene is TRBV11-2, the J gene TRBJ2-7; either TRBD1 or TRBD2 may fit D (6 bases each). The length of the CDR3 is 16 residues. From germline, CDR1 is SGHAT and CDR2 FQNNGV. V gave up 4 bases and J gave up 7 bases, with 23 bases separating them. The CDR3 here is CASSSARGQAPWEQYF. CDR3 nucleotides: TGTGCCAGCAGCTCTGCCCGGGGGCAGGCCCCTTGGGAGCAGTACTTC.

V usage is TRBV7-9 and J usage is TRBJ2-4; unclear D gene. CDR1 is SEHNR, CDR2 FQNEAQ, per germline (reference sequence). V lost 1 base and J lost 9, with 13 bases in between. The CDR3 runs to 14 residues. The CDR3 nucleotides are TGTGCCAGCAGCTTAGGCAGCCAGTTGATCATTCAGTACTTC. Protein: CASSLGSQLIIQYF.

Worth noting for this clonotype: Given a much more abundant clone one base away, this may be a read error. The CDR3 region is CATSRLQDPYEQYF. The CDR3 DNA follows: TGCGCCACCAGCCGCCTACAGGACCCCTACGAGCAGTACTTC. The V gene is TRBV5-1, the J gene TRBJ2-7; a weak D match, TRBD1 (5 bases). The CDR3 runs 14 residues. Looked up from germline, CDR1 is SGHRS and CDR2 is YFSETQ.

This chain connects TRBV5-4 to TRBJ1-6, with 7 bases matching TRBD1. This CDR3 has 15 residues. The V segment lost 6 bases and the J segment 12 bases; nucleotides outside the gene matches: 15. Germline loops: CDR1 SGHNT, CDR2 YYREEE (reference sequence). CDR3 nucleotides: TGTGCCAGCAACATGCAGGGTCAGGGGGAATTACCCCTCCACTTT. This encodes CASNMQGQGELPLHF.

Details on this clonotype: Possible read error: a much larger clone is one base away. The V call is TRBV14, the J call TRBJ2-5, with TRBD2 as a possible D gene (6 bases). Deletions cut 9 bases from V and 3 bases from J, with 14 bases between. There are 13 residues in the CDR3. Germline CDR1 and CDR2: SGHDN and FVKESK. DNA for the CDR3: TGTGCCAGTTATGGGGGGTTTAAAGAGACCCAGTACTTC. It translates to CASYGGFKETQYF.

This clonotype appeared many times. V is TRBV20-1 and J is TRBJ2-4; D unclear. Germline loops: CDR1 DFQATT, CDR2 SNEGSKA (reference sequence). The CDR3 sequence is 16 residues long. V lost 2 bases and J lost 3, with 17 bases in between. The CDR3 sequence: CSARNPAGSLKNIQYF. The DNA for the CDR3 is TGCAGTGCTAGAAACCCCGCCGGCAGCCTCAAAAACATTCAGTACTTC.

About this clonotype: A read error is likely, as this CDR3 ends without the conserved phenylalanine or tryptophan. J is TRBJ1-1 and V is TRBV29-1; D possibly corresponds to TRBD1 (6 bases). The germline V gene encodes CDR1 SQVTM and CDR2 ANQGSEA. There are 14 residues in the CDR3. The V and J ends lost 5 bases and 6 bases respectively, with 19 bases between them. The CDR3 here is CSVMAPGDAAEAFL. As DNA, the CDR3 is TGCAGCGTTATGGCCCCAGGGGACGCCGCTGAAGCTTTCTTA.

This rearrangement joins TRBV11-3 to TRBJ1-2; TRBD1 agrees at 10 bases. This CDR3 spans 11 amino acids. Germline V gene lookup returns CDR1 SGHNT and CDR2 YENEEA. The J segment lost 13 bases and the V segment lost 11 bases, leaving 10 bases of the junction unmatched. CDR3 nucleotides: TGTGCCCGACAGGGGGCACGTTGCTGCACCTTC. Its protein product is CARQGARCCTF.